The 28 T cell receptor beta chains listed next were all sequenced from one sample in a study of early T cells in non-severe SARS-CoV-2 infection. MiXCR, run by TCRdb on the 5' RACE reads, gives a single entry per CDR3 protein. Here the sample spans some 81,000 distinct CDR3 sequences, around a tenth being singletons. Sequenced: whole blood. These receptors came from an adult who was a healthcare worker with PCR-confirmed SARS-CoV-2 infection or an uninfected control (not recorded which).

This clonotype was observed a single time. The chain combines TRBV5-8 with TRBJ2-7, with 7 bases matching TRBD2. This CDR3 has 15 amino acids. With 7 bases clipped from V and 2 bases from J, the junction kept 12 bases outside the gene matches. Germline assignment: CDR1 SGHTS and CDR2 YDEGEE. The CDR3 protein is CASCRPGGTTYEQYF. CDR3 in DNA: TGTGCCAGCTGCCGTCCGGGGGGAACTACCTACGAGCAGTACTTC.

The chain combines TRBV6-1 with TRBJ1-4; D is unclear. V shed 4 bases and J shed 4 bases, with 7 bases lying between them. Germline values: CDR1 MNHNS, CDR2 SASEGT. The CDR3 sequence is 13 residues long. The CDR3 spells CASSVGNNEKLFF. The DNA of the CDR3 is TGTGCCAGCAGTGTCGGGAATAATGAAAAACTGTTTTTT.

This clonotype was detected only a few times. This rearrangement joins TRBV20-1 to TRBJ2-3; D gene unclear. The CDR3 runs 15 residues. CDR1 is DFQATT and CDR2 is SNEGSKA in the germline V gene (reference sequence). V shed 0 bases and J shed 0 bases, with 10 bases lying between them. The CDR3 DNA is TGCAGTGCTAGAGATCGAAGCGAGAGCACAGATACGCAGTATTTT. As protein: CSARDRSESTDTQYF.

The sample holds many counts of this clonotype. CDR3: CASSQDRQAAQFF. The DNA for the CDR3 is TGTGCCAGCAGCCAAGATCGACAGGCCGCGCAGTTCTTC. The chain links TRBV3-1 to TRBJ2-1; tentatively, D is TRBD1 (6 bases). Trimming took 0 bases from V and 12 from J, leaving 12 bases between them. The CDR3 has 13 amino acids. Germline V gene lookup returns CDR1 LGHDT and CDR2 YNNKEL (reference sequence).

This clonotype appeared many times. V gene TRBV12-3 or TRBV12-4 combines with J gene TRBJ2-4; maybe TRBD2 (6 bases). This CDR3 has 16 residues. The V and J ends lost 3 bases and 7 bases respectively, with 19 bases between them. CDR3 region: CASSLGGFGGVNIQYF. CDR3 DNA: TGTGCCAGCAGTTTGGGGGGATTTGGAGGTGTCAACATTCAGTACTTC.

Only a few counts were recorded for this clonotype. The V call is TRBV7-9, the J call TRBJ2-3; D is ambiguous. This CDR3 spans 14 amino acids. Germline assignment: CDR1 SEHNR and CDR2 FQNEAQ (reference sequence). V was clipped by 2 bases and J by 4 bases, with 10 bases between them. The CDR3 sequence: CASSLHTGPDTQYF. Written as DNA, the CDR3 is TGTGCCAGCAGCTTACATACGGGCCCAGATACGCAGTATTTT.

This clonotype was observed many times. This chain joins TRBV3-1 and TRBJ1-1, with D uncertain. The CDR3 has 16 residues. Germline CDR1 is LGHDT and CDR2 is YNNKEL (reference sequence). Trimming shortened V by 5 bases and J by 6 bases, and 22 bases separated the two germline ends. The CDR3 region is CASSGSGIVLGSEAFF. The CDR3 DNA is TGTGCCAGCAGCGGAAGTGGTATCGTCTTAGGGTCTGAAGCTTTCTTT.

As concerns this clonotype: A read error may account for a junction end that differs from germline. The chain employs TRBV12-3 or TRBV12-4 and TRBJ2-7; 7 bases are shared with TRBD1. The CDR3 is made up of 13 amino acids. In nucleotides, the CDR3 is TGTGTCAGCACCTTGGGGACAGCCTACGAGCAGTACTTC. Translation gives CVSTLGTAYEQYF.

Comments on this clonotype: This clone may be a read error of a much larger clone one base away. The rearrangement joins TRBV12-3 or TRBV12-4 to TRBJ1-5; D not certain. This CDR3 spans 14 amino acids. V lost 0 bases and J 6 bases, leaving 9 bases between the germline ends. In nucleotides, the CDR3 is TGTGCCAGCAGTTTAGCCGCGGGATTTCAGCCCCAGCATTTT. The encoded protein is CASSLAAGFQPQHF.

V is TRBV29-1 and J is TRBJ2-5; 10 nucleotides match TRBD2. Germline V CDR1 and CDR2: SQVTM, ANQGSEA. V trimming: 6 bases; J trimming: 5 bases; junction bases outside the gene matches: 18. This CDR3 spans 17 amino acids. CDR3 in amino acids: CSVGGQSGRAPKETQYF. The CDR3 DNA follows: TGCAGCGTAGGCGGGCAGAGCGGGAGGGCCCCGAAGGAGACCCAGTACTTC.

V gene TRBV7-9 combines with J gene TRBJ2-7, with D perhaps given as TRBD1 or TRBD2 (5 bases each). The CDR3 is 13 residues long. Looked up from germline, CDR1 is SEHNR and CDR2 is FQNEAQ (reference sequence). Trimming took 5 bases from V and 4 from J, leaving 12 bases between them. CDR3 nucleotides: TGTGCCAGCAGCCCCCCCGGGACGTACGAGCAGTACTTC. Translation: CASSPPGTYEQYF.

This chain connects TRBV9 to TRBJ1-5; D ambiguous. V gave up 0 bases and J gave up 6 bases, with 7 bases separating them. CDR1 is SGDLS, CDR2 YYNGEE, per germline. This CDR3 region has 13 residues. The CDR3: CASSVAAGQPQHF. Here the CDR3 DNA reads TGTGCCAGCAGCGTAGCTGCGGGTCAGCCCCAGCATTTT. The whole variable domain, remainder taken from reference TRBV9 and TRBJ1-5, is DSGVTQTPKHLITATGQRVTLRCSPRSGDLSVYWYQQSLDQGLQFLIQYYNGEERAKGNILERFSAQQFPDLHSELNLSSLELGDSALYFCASSVAAGQPQHFGDGTRLSIL.

This clonotype was detected ten times or more. The J gene is TRBJ2-1, the V gene TRBV20-1; unclear D gene. The CDR3 loop spans 12 amino acids. The V end lost 2 bases, the J end lost 5 bases, and 7 bases lay between the germline ends. Germline V gene sequence: CDR1 DFQATT, CDR2 SNEGSKA (reference sequence). The CDR3 DNA reads as TGCAGTGCTAGATATACGCACAATGAGCAGTTCTTC. This gives the protein CSARYTHNEQFF.

The chain uses TRBV3-1 and TRBJ2-7; D is ambiguous. The CDR3 is 14 amino acids. Germline lookup yields CDR1 LGHDT and CDR2 YNNKEL (reference sequence). Trimming took off 4 bases at V and 1 base at J, with 11 bases between the two ends. This CDR3 reads CASSPYQGSYEQYF. DNA for the CDR3: TGTGCCAGCAGCCCTTACCAAGGATCCTACGAGCAGTACTTC.

This clonotype was seen only a few times. V is TRBV6-1 and J is TRBJ2-5, with 7 bases that match TRBD1. Germline V gives CDR1 MNHNS, CDR2 SASEGT. The V and J ends lost 3 bases and 4 bases, in that order; junction bases with no gene match: 5. This CDR3 is built from 14 residues. The CDR3: CASSDRQGPETQYF. As DNA, the CDR3 is TGTGCCAGCAGTGACCGACAGGGACCAGAGACCCAGTACTTC.

The chain recombines TRBV3-1 with TRBJ1-2; D not resolved. The CDR3 is made up of 14 amino acids. Per the germline V gene, CDR1 is LGHDT and CDR2 is YNNKEL (reference sequence). Trimming pared 4 bases from V and 4 bases from J, leaving 13 bases between. The chain's CDR3 is CASSPSRPVYGYTF. The CDR3 DNA is TGTGCCAGCAGCCCGTCAAGGCCTGTCTATGGCTACACCTTC.

This clonotype has at least ten counts. The genes are TRBV15 and TRBJ2-7; 8 nucleotides align to TRBD2. The CDR3 sequence is 15 residues long. Germline CDR1 LNHNV, CDR2 YYDKDF (reference sequence). V was pared by 0 bases and J by 5 bases, with 6 bases of the junction left unmatched. The CDR3 DNA follows: TGTGCCACCAGCAGAGATCCCGGACTAGCCAACGAGCAGTACTTC. Its protein product is CATSRDPGLANEQYF.

This clonotype showed up just a few times. The chain links TRBV7-2 to TRBJ2-1; 9 bases line up with TRBD2. Germline trimming cut 5 bases from V and 5 bases from J; bases unmatched to any gene: 7. Germline CDR1 and CDR2: SGHTA and FQGNSA. The CDR3 is made up of 15 amino acids. CDR3 nucleotides: TGTGCCAGCAGCAGGAGGGCTAGCGGGAACAATGAGCAGTTCTTC. Its translation: CASSRRASGNNEQFF.

This clonotype was detected ten times or more. The J gene is TRBJ2-1, the V gene TRBV7-2; D tentatively fits TRBD1 or TRBD2 (5 bases each). From germline, CDR1 is SGHTA and CDR2 FQGNSA. This CDR3 region has 19 residues. With 1 base removed from V and 7 bases from J, the gap between germline ends came to 26 bases. CDR3 loop: CASSLVEPWRIPGPNEQFF. CDR3 sequence (DNA): TGTGCCAGCAGCTTAGTCGAACCCTGGCGGATTCCGGGACCAAATGAGCAGTTCTTC.

The chain couples TRBV30 to TRBJ2-2, with unresolved D. The CDR3 sequence is 16 residues long. Deletions cut 8 bases from V and 7 bases from J, with 26 bases between. Germline CDR1 reads GTSNPN; CDR2 reads SVGIG (reference sequence). CDR3 region: CAPTLPGPPFGGELFF. CDR3 sequence (DNA): TGTGCCCCAACTTTACCGGGCCCCCCGTTCGGCGGGGAGCTGTTTTTT.

This clonotype came up a few times. This chain links TRBV7-8 with TRBJ2-3; either TRBD1 or TRBD2 may supply D (5 bases each). The germline V and J ends were trimmed by 3 bases and 1 base, with 11 bases remaining between them. The CDR3 length is 15 residues. CDR1 SGHVS and CDR2 FQNEAQ come from the germline V gene. This chain's CDR3 is CASSFWGSGTDTQYF. In DNA, the CDR3 is TGTGCCAGCAGCTTTTGGGGGAGCGGCACAGATACGCAGTATTTT.

V usage is TRBV7-2 and J usage is TRBJ1-1; D remains unclear. Germline lookup yields CDR1 SGHTA and CDR2 FQGNSA. The CDR3 is 16 amino acids. Trimming pared 6 bases from V and 3 bases from J, leaving 20 bases between. The chain's CDR3 is CASSPGRPIVYTEAFF. CDR3 coding DNA: TGTGCCAGCAGTCCCGGGAGACCGATAGTTTACACTGAAGCTTTCTTT.

This clonotype was seen many times. This chain uses TRBV10-3 with TRBJ2-5, with 7 bases fitting TRBD1. CDR3 size: 13 residues. Germline V gives CDR1 ENHRY, CDR2 SYGVKD. V gave up 5 bases and J gave up 5 bases; unmatched junction bases: 5. The chain's CDR3 is CAISPTGAETQYF. CDR3 nucleotides: TGTGCCATCAGTCCCACAGGGGCTGAGACCCAGTACTTC.

This clonotype was seen a handful of times. The chain joins TRBV28 to TRBJ1-2, with D unresolved. This CDR3 spans 11 amino acids. CDR1 is MDHEN and CDR2 is SYDVKM in the germline V gene. Trimming cost V 4 bases and J 8 bases, with 8 bases left between them. The CDR3 bases are TGTGCCAGCAGTTCCCCTCGAGGCTACACCTTC. Translation: CASSSPRGYTF.

This clonotype was counted many times. The chain employs TRBV7-8 and TRBJ2-3; TRBD2 matches at 8 bases. In germline, CDR1 is SGHVS, CDR2 FQNEAQ. V dropped 5 bases and J dropped 3; count of bases not matched to a gene: 10. The CDR3 consists of 16 residues. In nucleotides, the CDR3 is TGTGCCAGCAGCCCCCAGCGGGAGTGGGGGACAGATACGCAGTATTTT. As protein: CASSPQREWGTDTQYF.

This clonotype was counted ten times or more. The gene calls are TRBV18 and TRBJ1-5; the D is unclear. The germline CDR1 and CDR2 sequences are KGHSH and LQKENI. V was cut by 4 bases and J by 8 bases, with 9 bases left in between. The CDR3 extends over 12 amino acids. The CDR3 region is CASSREEEPQHF. The CDR3 region has the DNA TGTGCCAGCTCACGGGAGGAGGAGCCCCAGCATTTT.

The V gene is TRBV29-1, the J gene TRBJ2-4; D is unresolved. Germline CDR1 is SQVTM and CDR2 is ANQGSEA. Trimming took off 0 bases at V and 1 base at J, with 7 bases between the two ends. The CDR3 contains 14 residues. The DNA for the CDR3 is TGCAGCGTTGAAGAAGGTCGGGCCAAAAACATTCAGTACTTC. Its protein is CSVEEGRAKNIQYF.

This clonotype was recorded many times. The chain links TRBV2 to TRBJ1-2; D is possibly TRBD1 (5 bases). Trimming took off 6 bases at V and 8 bases at J, with 13 bases between the two ends. Looked up from germline, CDR1 is SNHLY and CDR2 is FYNNEI. CDR3 length: 12 residues. DNA for the CDR3: TGTGCCAGCAGCACCGGGACGACCGGCTACACCTTC. Translating it yields CASSTGTTGYTF.